These T cell receptor beta chains were read from a single sample in a study of PD-L1 blockade in urothelial cancer. Clones were sequenced by immunoSEQ multiplex PCR, and TCRdb holds only the in-frame ones, with some missing. The profile covers some 40,000 clones, with roughly 89% appearing a single time and about 7.3% taken by the ten largest. This material consisted of PBMCs, taken around atezolizumab (anti-PD-L1) treatment. These receptors all come from a man in his sixties or seventies with urothelial cancer. The CDR3 runs from the conserved cysteine through the conserved F or W. A D gene is named only where the DNA matches it firmly. Clone size appears in some rows only: once, few, many, or a class for an expanded clone.

V gene	J gene	D gene	clone size	CDR3 protein	CDR3 DNA
TRBV28	TRBJ2-7	TRBD2	NA	CASSLFAGDRKQYF	TGTGCCAGCAGTTTATTTGCGGGGGACCGGAAGCAGTACTTC
TRBV7-6	TRBJ2-7	TRBD1	NA	CASSLLPGTGPYEQYF	TGTGCCAGCAGCCTCCTACCCGGGACAGGACCCTACGAGCAGTACTTC
TRBV5-1	TRBJ2-6	NA	NA	CASSAGLGAGANVLTF	TGCGCCAGCAGCGCCGGACTCGGTGCCGGGGCCAACGTCCTGACTTTC
TRBV28	TRBJ1-2	TRBD1	NA	CASSLTGPNYGYTF	TGTGCCAGCAGCCTGACAGGGCCAAACTATGGCTACACCTTC
TRBV10-3	TRBJ2-7	NA	NA	CAISESAVGSKQYF	TGTGCCATCAGTGAGTCGGCGGTCGGCTCGAAGCAGTACTTC
TRBV7-2	TRBJ1-3	TRBD1	NA	CASSPRGGVGNTIYF	TGTGCCAGCAGCCCGCGAGGGGGCGTTGGAAACACCATATATTTT
TRBV15	TRBJ2-3	TRBD2	NA	CATSRVQAGGGTQYF	TGTGCCACCAGCAGAGTTCAAGCGGGAGGGGGTACGCAGTATTTT
TRBV27	TRBJ1-1	NA	NA	CASTPGQPNTEAFF	TGTGCCAGCACCCCCGGACAGCCGAACACTGAAGCTTTCTTT
TRBV30	TRBJ2-3	NA	NA	CAWRARGGIISTDTQYF	TGTGCCTGGAGGGCAAGGGGCGGGATAATCAGCACAGATACGCAGTATTTT
TRBV19	TRBJ2-1	TRBD1	NA	CASSRVGQGNNEQFF	TGTGCCAGTAGTAGAGTGGGACAGGGGAACAATGAGCAGTTCTTC
TRBV19	TRBJ1-1	NA	NA	CASSIGQFNTEAFF	TGTGCCAGTAGTATAGGTCAGTTTAACACTGAAGCTTTCTTT
TRBV19	TRBJ2-2	NA	NA	CASSIVSGGAYTGELFF	TGTGCCAGTAGTATAGTCTCTGGGGGCGCGTACACCGGGGAGCTGTTTTTT
TRBV4-1	TRBJ1-2	TRBD1	NA	CASSHHSGTGEVIGGYGYTF	TGCGCCAGCAGCCACCACTCCGGGACAGGGGAGGTAATTGGGGGCTATGGCTACACCTTC
TRBV28	TRBJ1-3	TRBD1	NA	CASSHRGLVDTIYF	TGTGCCAGCAGTCACAGGGGCCTCGTAGACACCATATATTTT
TRBV19	TRBJ2-4	TRBD2	NA	CASGQRELAKNIQYF	TGTGCCTCCGGGCAGCGGGAACTAGCCAAAAACATTCAGTACTTC
TRBV10-3	TRBJ1-3	TRBD1	NA	CAISEGQGAVNTIYF	TGTGCCATCAGTGAGGGACAGGGGGCTGTGAACACCATATATTTT
TRBV28	TRBJ2-7	NA	NA	CASSFVVWGGNYEQYF	TGTGCCAGCAGTTTCGTCGTATGGGGCGGGAACTACGAGCAGTACTTC
TRBV29-1	TRBJ1-2	NA	NA	CSVEFDRPNYGYTF	TGCAGCGTTGAATTCGACAGACCTAACTATGGCTACACCTTC
TRBV28	TRBJ2-7	TRBD2	NA	CAGSGQTGEQYF	TGTGCGGGTAGCGGGCAAACGGGGGAGCAGTACTTC
TRBV10-1	TRBJ2-7	NA	NA	CASSKTGNAGEQYF	TGCGCCAGCAGTAAAACAGGGAATGCCGGGGAGCAGTACTTC
TRBV2	TRBJ2-5	TRBD1	few	CASSERRTGKETQYF	TGTGCCAGCAGTGAAAGGAGGACAGGAAAAGAGACCCAGTACTTC
TRBV5-5	TRBJ2-2	NA	NA	CASSFSGLSMGGELFF	TGTGCCAGCAGCTTTTCAGGGTTGTCTATGGGCGGGGAGCTGTTTTTT
TRBV11-2	TRBJ2-7	TRBD2	NA	CASSPTSGTYEQYF	TGTGCCAGCAGCCCTACTAGCGGCACCTACGAGCAGTACTTC
TRBV15	TRBJ1-3	NA	NA	CATSIWPRDNSGNTIYF	TGTGCCACCAGCATTTGGCCCAGGGACAACTCTGGAAACACCATATATTTT
TRBV7-6	TRBJ1-5	NA	few	CASSSREGRHQPQHF	TGTGCCAGCAGCTCACGTGAGGGCCGCCATCAGCCCCAGCATTTT
TRBV6-6	TRBJ2-7	NA	NA	CASSRRGESSYEQYF	TGTGCCAGCAGTAGGCGTGGGGAGAGCTCCTACGAGCAGTACTTC
TRBV28	TRBJ2-3	NA	NA	CASSYPLSHHPTDTQYF	TGTGCCAGCAGTTACCCTCTGAGTCATCATCCCACAGATACGCAGTATTTT